These 12 T cell receptor beta chains were sequenced from one sample in a study of T cell repertoires in cytomegalovirus infection. Each CDR3 protein gets one entry after TCRdb re-called the reads with MiXCR. The table has fewer than 900,000 distinct CDR3 sequences, 25% to 30% seen once. For these receptors, no antigen is known. The sample was cultured CD8+ T cells from PBMCs, taken from culture after CMV antigen stimulation. Source of these receptors: a human donor in good health (CMV status not recorded). Some clones in this sample may be carry-over from other donors' samples.

The chain has TRBV5-6 and TRBJ1-2; D uncertain. This CDR3 is built from 12 residues. Germline values: CDR1 SGHDT, CDR2 YYEEEE. V was cut by 7 bases and J by 5 bases, with 12 bases left in between. The CDR3 here is CASYSLRYGYTF. The DNA for the CDR3 is TGTGCCAGCTATTCCCTAAGGTATGGCTACACCTTC.

This clonotype was seen a single time. V gene TRBV28 combines with J gene TRBJ1-1; weak D call: TRBD1 (5 bases). The germline V gene encodes CDR1 MDHEN and CDR2 SYDVKM. The CDR3 is 14 residues long. V shed 1 base and J shed 4 bases, with 10 bases lying between them. CDR3 nucleotide sequence: TGTGCCAGCAGTTTATCGGGGGGTACCACTGAAGCTTTCTTT. This gives the protein CASSLSGGTTEAFF.

This clonotype appeared a few times. The chain links TRBV13 to TRBJ1-1; D is unclear. Between the trimmed V and J ends, which lost 5 bases and 1 base, there was a span of 11 bases. The CDR3 is 14 residues long. Germline loops: CDR1 PRHDT, CDR2 FYEKMQ (reference sequence). The CDR3 protein is CASSVGRPNTEAFF. The CDR3 DNA follows: TGTGCCAGCAGCGTGGGCCGTCCGAACACTGAAGCTTTCTTT.

This clonotype has more than one count but fewer than ten. The chain joins TRBV27 to TRBJ2-3; D not resolved. Per germline, CDR1 MNHEY and CDR2 SMNVEV (reference sequence). V was cut by 5 bases and J by 1 base, with 13 bases left in between. This CDR3 region has 15 residues. CDR3 nucleotide sequence: TGTGCCAGCAGTCCAACTAACGTTCGCACAGATACGCAGTATTTT. It encodes CASSPTNVRTDTQYF.

This chain links TRBV6-6 with TRBJ1-2, with TRBD1 identical over 7 bases. This CDR3 is 15 amino acids long. The ends lost 5 bases at V and 1 base at J; junction bases unmatched: 7. The germline V gene has CDR1 MNHNY and CDR2 SVGAGI (reference sequence). The CDR3 here is CASSTWDRSNYGYTF. The CDR3 DNA reads TGTGCCAGCAGTACTTGGGACAGAAGTAACTATGGCTACACCTTC.

At least ten counts were recorded for this clonotype. This chain connects TRBV7-8 to TRBJ1-2; D possibly corresponds to TRBD1 (6 bases). Trimming pared 5 bases from V and 2 bases from J, leaving 15 bases between. Germline loops: CDR1 SGHVS, CDR2 FQNEAQ. The CDR3 covers 15 residues. CDR3 sequence: CASSQAIQGNYGYTF. The CDR3 DNA sequence: TGTGCCAGCAGCCAAGCTATACAGGGAAACTATGGCTACACCTTC.

This clonotype has a count of ten or more. The chain couples TRBV6-5 to TRBJ2-5; tentative D call: TRBD2 (6 bases). This CDR3 spans 15 amino acids. V was cut by 2 bases and J by 1 base, with 11 bases left in between. Germline-derived CDR1 and CDR2 are MNHEY and SVGAGI. The DNA for the CDR3 is TGTGCCAGCAGTTACCGACGGGGGAGCCAAGAGACCCAGTACTTC. This gives the protein CASSYRRGSQETQYF.

The V and J genes are TRBV19 and TRBJ2-3, with 7 bases lining up with TRBD1. The J segment lost 3 bases and the V segment lost 5 bases, leaving 20 bases of the junction unmatched. The germline CDR1 and CDR2 sequences are LNHDA and SQIVND (reference sequence). The CDR3 is 19 amino acids. Here the CDR3 reads CASSRYAGSGQGDTDTQYF. The CDR3 region has the DNA TGTGCCAGTAGTCGATATGCCGGCTCGGGTCAGGGGGATACAGATACGCAGTATTTT.

This clonotype was recorded a few times. This rearrangement joins TRBV6-1 to TRBJ2-3; 12 bases are a match to TRBD2. The V segment lost 5 bases and the J segment 4 bases; nucleotides outside the gene matches: 7. CDR3 length: 16 amino acids. Per germline, CDR1 MNHNS and CDR2 SASEGT. The chain's CDR3 is CASSPSSGGAADTQYF. DNA of the CDR3: TGTGCCAGCAGTCCTTCTAGCGGGGGGGCCGCAGATACGCAGTATTTT.

This clonotype was detected a few times. The V and J genes are TRBV27 and TRBJ2-1; D gene ambiguous. Trimming cost V 5 bases and J 6 bases, with 14 bases left between them. The germline V gene encodes CDR1 MNHEY and CDR2 SMNVEV (reference sequence). The CDR3 contains 14 residues. CDR3 region: CASSPVEKSNEQFF. Written as DNA, the CDR3 is TGTGCCAGCAGTCCGGTAGAAAAGAGCAATGAGCAGTTCTTC.

The chain has TRBV4-1 and TRBJ2-3; 14 nucleotides line up with TRBD2. Per the germline V gene, CDR1 is MGHRA and CDR2 is YSYEKL. This CDR3 is 17 amino acids long. V trimming: 3 bases; J trimming: 1 base; junction bases outside the gene matches: 3. In DNA, the CDR3 is TGCGCCAGCAGCCATCTGGGACTAGCGGGGGGCACAGATACGCAGTATTTT. Translated: CASSHLGLAGGTDTQYF.

This chain links TRBV15 with TRBJ1-5, with 7 bases matching TRBD1. The CDR3 consists of 16 residues. CDR1 LNHNV and CDR2 YYDKDF come from the germline V gene (reference sequence). V lost 3 bases to trimming and J lost 5 bases; unmatched junction nucleotides: 10. The CDR3 coding sequence is TGTGCCACCAGCAGGGAGACAGGGCAATGGGATCAGCCCCAGCATTTT. Encoded protein: CATSRETGQWDQPQHF.